The 9 T cell receptor beta chains listed next were all sequenced from one sample in a study of T cells in Graves' hyperthyroidism and ophthalmopathy. Researchers took RNA transcripts and amplified the TCR beta CDR3 regions from them. First-round RT-PCR of the TCR CDR3 relied on the HTBI primer set. TCRdb ran MiXCR on the multiplex PCR reads and lists one entry per CDR3 protein. Among a few hundred thousand distinct CDR3 sequences listed, around a sixth were seen once. Sequenced sample: blood. The receptors stem from a man aged 18 to 30 with Graves' ophthalmopathy.

In this sample, this clonotype turned up many times. This chain links TRBV12-3 or TRBV12-4 with TRBJ2-1; D gene unclear. The V and J ends lost 4 bases and 8 bases respectively, with 9 bases between them. The CDR3 extends over 12 amino acids. This CDR3 reads CASSSYMYEQFF. DNA of the CDR3: TGTGCCAGCAGTTCTTACATGTATGAGCAGTTCTTC.

The CDR3 coding sequence is TGCAGCGTTACACATCTCGGATATAACACCGGGGAGCTGTTTTTT. Translated, it gives CSVTHLGYNTGELFF. The rearrangement joins TRBV29-1 to TRBJ2-2; no firm D call. The V end was cut by 5 bases, the J end by 2 bases, with 15 bases between. The CDR3 consists of 15 residues. CDR1 is SQVTM and CDR2 is ANQGSEA in the germline V gene.

This clonotype was picked up many times. The chain carries TRBV11-2 and TRBJ2-2; D gene ambiguous. Germline V gene lookup returns CDR1 SGHAT and CDR2 FQNNGV. V was trimmed by 1 base and J by 0 bases, leaving 3 bases between them. The CDR3 runs 14 residues. CDR3 DNA sequence: TGTGCCAGCAGCTTAGCCGCGAACACCGGGGAGCTGTTTTTT. Translation gives CASSLAANTGELFF.

This clonotype was recorded at least ten times. This chain uses TRBV7-3 with TRBJ2-2; the D gene could be TRBD1 or TRBD2 (5 bases each). CDR3 size: 15 residues. The V gene lost 5 bases and the J gene lost 4 bases, with 14 bases spanning the gap. Per germline, CDR1 SGHTA and CDR2 FQGTGA. Here the CDR3 DNA reads TGTGCCAGCAGCCCAGGGTCAGGGAGCACCGGGGAGCTGTTTTTT. It is translated as CASSPGSGSTGELFF.

The gene calls are TRBV11-2 and TRBJ2-1, with a possible D match to TRBD2 (7 bases). Between the trimmed V and J ends, which lost 5 bases and 9 bases, there was a span of 23 bases. This CDR3 has 16 residues. Germline V gene sequence: CDR1 SGHAT, CDR2 FQNNGV. CDR3 sequence reads: CASSIRDAGGRGEQFF. Here the CDR3 DNA reads TGTGCCAGCAGCATCCGGGACGCCGGGGGGCGGGGTGAGCAGTTCTTC.

This clonotype was recorded at least ten times. CDR3 loop: CASTEGLAGDPKYF. As DNA, the CDR3 is TGTGCCAGCACCGAAGGACTAGCGGGGGACCCAAAGTACTTC. This chain joins TRBV11-2 and TRBJ2-5; 13 nucleotides align to TRBD2. The J segment lost 12 bases and the V segment lost 7 bases, leaving 11 bases of the junction unmatched. In germline, CDR1 is SGHAT, CDR2 FQNNGV. There are 14 residues in the CDR3. Looking up the rest from reference TRBV11-2 and TRBJ2-5 gives the full variable domain: EAGVAQSPRYKIIEKRQSVAFWCNPISGHATLYWYQQILGQGPKLLIQFQNNGVVDDSQLPKDRFSAERLKGVDSTLKIQPAKLEDSAVYLCASTEGLAGDPKYFGPGTRLLVL.

The sample holds a few counts of this clonotype. The chain has TRBV24-1 and TRBJ2-7; no reliable D call. V was shortened by 3 bases and J by 0 bases, with 8 bases between the two germline ends. Germline CDR1 and CDR2: KGHDR and SFDVKD. The CDR3 consists of 14 residues. The DNA of the CDR3 is TGTGCCACCAGTGATGGGCAGGTCTCCTACGAGCAGTACTTC. It is translated as CATSDGQVSYEQYF.

This clonotype was observed at least ten times. The rearrangement uses TRBV6-1 and TRBJ2-3, with 7 nucleotides matching TRBD1. The CDR3 consists of 12 residues. V was clipped by 4 bases and J by 10 bases; unmatched bases: 5. Germline CDR1 reads MNHNS; CDR2 reads SASEGT. The DNA of the CDR3 is TGTGCCAGCAGTGGACAGGGTTTGGCGCAGTATTTT. It yields the protein CASSGQGLAQYF.

At least ten counts were recorded for this clonotype. The chain recombines TRBV9 with TRBJ1-5; perhaps TRBD1 as D (5 bases). With 3 bases removed from V and 2 bases from J, the gap between germline ends came to 6 bases. The CDR3 sequence is 13 residues long. CDR1 and CDR2 from the germline V gene are SGDLS and YYNGEE. CDR3 DNA: TGTGCCAGCAGCGCACAGGGCAATCAGCCCCAGCATTTT. Amino acid sequence: CASSAQGNQPQHF.